This T cell receptor (beta chain) was found in a study of blood T cell repertoires in COVID-19. The overall study: Samples of COVID-19 (acute and convalescent) were obtained from the United States, Italy and Spain.

The data were produced by immunoSEQ multiplex PCR, yet TCRdb's version contains in-frame clones alone and is incomplete. The table includes about 250,000 clones, around 83% detected once. Germline CDR1 reads MDHEN; CDR2 reads SYDVKM. The V gene end was trimmed by 5 bases and the J gene end by 6 bases; junction bases not matched to a gene: 4. This CDR3 spans 13 amino acids. Sequencing was done on a sample of peripheral blood. This receptor was taken from a woman in her thirties or forties who had recovered from COVID-19. The chain has TRBV28 and TRBJ1-2; 9 bases are shared with TRBD1. The CDR3 nucleotides read TGTGCCAGCAGTGGGGACAGGGCCCATGGCTACACCTTC. It is translated as CASSGDRAHGYTF.